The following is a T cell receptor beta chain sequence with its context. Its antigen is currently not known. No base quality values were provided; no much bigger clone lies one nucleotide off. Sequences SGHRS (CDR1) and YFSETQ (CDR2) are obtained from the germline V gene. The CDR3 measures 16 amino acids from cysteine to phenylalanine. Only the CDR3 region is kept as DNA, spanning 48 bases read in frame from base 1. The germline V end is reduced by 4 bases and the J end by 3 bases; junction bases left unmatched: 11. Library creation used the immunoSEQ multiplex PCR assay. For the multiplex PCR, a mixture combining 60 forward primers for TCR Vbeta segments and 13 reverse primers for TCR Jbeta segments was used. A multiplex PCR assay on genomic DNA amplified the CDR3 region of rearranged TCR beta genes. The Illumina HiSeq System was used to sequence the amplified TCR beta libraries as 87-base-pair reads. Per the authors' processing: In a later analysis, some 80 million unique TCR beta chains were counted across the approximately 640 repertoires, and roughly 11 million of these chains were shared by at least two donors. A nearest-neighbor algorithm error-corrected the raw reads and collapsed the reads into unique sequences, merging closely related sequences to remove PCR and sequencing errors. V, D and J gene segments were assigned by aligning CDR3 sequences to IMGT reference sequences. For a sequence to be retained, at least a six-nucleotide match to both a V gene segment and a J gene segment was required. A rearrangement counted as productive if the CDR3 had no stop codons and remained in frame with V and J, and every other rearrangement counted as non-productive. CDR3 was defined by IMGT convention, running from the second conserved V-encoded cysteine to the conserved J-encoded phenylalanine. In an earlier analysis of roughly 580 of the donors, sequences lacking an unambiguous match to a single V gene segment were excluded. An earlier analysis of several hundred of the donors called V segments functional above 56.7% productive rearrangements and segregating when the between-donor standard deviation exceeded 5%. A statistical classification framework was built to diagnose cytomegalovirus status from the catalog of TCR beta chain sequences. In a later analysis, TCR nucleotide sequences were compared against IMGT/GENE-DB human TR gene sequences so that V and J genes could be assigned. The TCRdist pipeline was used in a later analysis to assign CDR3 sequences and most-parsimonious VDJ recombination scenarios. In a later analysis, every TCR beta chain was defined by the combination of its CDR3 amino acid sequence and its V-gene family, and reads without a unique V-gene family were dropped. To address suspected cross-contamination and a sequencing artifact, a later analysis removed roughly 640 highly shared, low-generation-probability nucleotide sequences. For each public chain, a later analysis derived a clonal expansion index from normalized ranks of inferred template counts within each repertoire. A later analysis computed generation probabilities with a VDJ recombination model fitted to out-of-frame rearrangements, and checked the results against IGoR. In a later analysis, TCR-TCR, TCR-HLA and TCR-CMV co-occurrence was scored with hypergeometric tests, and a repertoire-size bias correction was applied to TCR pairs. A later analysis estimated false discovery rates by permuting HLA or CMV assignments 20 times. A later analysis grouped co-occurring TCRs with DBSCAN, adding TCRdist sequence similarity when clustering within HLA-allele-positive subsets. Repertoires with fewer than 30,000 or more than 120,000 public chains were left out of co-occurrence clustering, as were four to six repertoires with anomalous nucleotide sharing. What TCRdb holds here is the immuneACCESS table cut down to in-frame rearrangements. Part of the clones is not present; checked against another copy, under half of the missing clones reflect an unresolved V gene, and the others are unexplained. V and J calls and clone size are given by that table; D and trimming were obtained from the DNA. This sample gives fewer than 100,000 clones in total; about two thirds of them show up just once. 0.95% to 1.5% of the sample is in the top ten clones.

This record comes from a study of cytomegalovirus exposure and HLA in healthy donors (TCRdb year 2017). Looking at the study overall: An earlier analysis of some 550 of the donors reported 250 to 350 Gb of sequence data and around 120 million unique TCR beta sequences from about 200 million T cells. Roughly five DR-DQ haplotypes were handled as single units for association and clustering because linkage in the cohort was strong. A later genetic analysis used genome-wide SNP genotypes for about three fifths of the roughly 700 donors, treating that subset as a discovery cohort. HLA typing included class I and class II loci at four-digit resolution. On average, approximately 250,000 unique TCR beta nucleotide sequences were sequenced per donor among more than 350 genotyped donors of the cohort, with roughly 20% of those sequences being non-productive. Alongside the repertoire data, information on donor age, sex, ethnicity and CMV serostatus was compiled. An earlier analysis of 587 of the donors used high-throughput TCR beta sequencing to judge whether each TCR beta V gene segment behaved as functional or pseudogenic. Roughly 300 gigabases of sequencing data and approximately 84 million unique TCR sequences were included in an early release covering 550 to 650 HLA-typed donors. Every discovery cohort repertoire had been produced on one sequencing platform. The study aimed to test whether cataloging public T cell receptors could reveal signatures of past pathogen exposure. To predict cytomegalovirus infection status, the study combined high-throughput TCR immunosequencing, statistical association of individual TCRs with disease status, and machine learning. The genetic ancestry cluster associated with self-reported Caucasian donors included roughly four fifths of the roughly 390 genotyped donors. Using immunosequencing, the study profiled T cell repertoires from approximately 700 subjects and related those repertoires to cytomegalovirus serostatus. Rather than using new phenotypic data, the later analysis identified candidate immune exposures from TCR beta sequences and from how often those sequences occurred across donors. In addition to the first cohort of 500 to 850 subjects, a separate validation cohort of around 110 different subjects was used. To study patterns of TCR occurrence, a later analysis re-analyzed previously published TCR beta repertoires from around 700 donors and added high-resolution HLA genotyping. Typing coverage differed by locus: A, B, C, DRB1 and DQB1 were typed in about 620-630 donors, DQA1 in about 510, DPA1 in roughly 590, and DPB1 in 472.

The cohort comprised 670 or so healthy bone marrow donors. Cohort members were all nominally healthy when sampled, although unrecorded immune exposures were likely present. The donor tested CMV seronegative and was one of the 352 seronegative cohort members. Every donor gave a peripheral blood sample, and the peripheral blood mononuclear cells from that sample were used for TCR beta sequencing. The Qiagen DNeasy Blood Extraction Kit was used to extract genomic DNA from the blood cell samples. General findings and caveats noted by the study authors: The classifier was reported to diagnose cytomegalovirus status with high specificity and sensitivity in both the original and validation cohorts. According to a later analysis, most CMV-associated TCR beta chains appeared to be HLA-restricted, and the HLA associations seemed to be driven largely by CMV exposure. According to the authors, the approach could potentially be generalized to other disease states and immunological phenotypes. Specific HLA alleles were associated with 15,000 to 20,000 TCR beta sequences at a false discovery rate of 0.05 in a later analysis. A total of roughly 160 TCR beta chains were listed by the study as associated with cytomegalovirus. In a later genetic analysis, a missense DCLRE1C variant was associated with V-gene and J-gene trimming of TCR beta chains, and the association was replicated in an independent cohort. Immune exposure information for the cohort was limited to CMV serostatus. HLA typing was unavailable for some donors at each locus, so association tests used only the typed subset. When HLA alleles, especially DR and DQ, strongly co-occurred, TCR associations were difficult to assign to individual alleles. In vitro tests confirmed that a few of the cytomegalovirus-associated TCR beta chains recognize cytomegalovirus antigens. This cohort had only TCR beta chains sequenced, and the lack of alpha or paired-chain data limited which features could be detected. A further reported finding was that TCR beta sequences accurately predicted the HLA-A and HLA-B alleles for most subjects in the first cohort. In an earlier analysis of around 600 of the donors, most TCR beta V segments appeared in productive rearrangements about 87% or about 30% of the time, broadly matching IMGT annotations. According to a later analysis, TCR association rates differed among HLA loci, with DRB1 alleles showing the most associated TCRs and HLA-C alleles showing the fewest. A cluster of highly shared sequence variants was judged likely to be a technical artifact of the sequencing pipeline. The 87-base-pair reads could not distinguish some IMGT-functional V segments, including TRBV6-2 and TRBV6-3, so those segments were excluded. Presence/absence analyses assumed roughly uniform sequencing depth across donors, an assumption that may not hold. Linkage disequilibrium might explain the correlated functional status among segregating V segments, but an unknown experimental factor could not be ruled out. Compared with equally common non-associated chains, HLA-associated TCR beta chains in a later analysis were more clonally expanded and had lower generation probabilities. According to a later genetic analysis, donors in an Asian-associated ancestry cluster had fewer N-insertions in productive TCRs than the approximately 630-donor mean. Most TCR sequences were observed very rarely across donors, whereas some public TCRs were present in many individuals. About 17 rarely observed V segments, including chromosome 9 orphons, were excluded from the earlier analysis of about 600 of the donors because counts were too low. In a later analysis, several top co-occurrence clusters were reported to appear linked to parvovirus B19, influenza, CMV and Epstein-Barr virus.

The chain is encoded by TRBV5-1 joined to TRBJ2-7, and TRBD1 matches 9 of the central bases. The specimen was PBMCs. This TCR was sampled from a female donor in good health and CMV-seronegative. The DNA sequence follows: TGCGCCAGCAGCAGCCATTCCGGGACAGGGAGCTACGAGCAGTACTTC. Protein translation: CASSSHSGTGSYEQYF.